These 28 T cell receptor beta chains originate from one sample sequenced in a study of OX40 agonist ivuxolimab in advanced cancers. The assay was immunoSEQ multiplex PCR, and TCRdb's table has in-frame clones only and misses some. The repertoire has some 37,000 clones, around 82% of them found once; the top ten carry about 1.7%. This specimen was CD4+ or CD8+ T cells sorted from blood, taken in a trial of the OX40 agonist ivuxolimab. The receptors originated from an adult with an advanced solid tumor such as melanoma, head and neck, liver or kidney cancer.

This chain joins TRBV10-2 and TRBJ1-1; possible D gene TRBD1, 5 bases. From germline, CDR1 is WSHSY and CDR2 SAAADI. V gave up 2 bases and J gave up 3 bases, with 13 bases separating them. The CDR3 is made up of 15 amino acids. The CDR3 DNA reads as TGCGCCAGCAGTGAGAATAAGGGGATTTACACTGAAGCTTTCTTT. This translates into CASSENKGIYTEAFF.

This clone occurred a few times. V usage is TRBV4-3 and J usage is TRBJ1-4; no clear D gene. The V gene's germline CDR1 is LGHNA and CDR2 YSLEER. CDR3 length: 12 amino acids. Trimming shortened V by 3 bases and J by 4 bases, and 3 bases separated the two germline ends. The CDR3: CASSHDNEKLFF. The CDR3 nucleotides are TGCGCCAGCAGCCACGATAATGAAAAACTGTTTTTT.

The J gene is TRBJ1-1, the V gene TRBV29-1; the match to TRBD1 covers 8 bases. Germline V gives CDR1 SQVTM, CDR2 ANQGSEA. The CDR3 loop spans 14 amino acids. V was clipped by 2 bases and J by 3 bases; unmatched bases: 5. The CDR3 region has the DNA TGCAGCGTTGAACAGGGGGCAAGGTACACTGAAGCTTTCTTT. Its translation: CSVEQGARYTEAFF. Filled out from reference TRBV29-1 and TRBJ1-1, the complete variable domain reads SAVISQKPSRDICQRGTSLTIQCQVDSQVTMMFWYRQQPGQSLTLIATANQGSEATYESGFVIDKFPISRPNLTFSTLTVSNMSPEDSSIYLCSVEQGARYTEAFFGQGTRLTVV.

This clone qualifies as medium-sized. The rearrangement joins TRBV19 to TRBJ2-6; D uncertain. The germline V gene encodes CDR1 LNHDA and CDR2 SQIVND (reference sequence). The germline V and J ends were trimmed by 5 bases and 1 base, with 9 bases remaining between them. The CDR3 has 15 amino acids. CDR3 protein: CASSSIGSGANVLTF. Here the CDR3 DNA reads TGTGCCAGTAGTTCTATAGGGTCTGGGGCCAACGTCCTGACTTTC.

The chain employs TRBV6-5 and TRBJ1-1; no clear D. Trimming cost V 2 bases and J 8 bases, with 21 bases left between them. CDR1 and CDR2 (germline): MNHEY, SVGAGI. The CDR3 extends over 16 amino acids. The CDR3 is CASSYTFGVGDTEAFF. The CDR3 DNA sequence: TGTGCCAGCAGTTACACGTTTGGGGTTGGGGATACCGAAGCTTTCTTT.

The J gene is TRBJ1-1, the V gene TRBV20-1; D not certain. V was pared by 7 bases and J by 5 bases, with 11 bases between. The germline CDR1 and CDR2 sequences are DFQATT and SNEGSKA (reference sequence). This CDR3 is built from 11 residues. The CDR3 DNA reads TGCAGTGTATTGGTGGATACTGAAGCTTTCTTT. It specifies CSVLVDTEAFF.

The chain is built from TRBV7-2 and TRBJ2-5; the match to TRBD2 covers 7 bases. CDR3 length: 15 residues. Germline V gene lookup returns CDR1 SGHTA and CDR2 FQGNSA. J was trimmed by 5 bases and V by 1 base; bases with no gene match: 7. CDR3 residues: CASSLGGRAEETQYF. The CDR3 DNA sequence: TGTGCCAGCAGCTTAGGTGGGAGGGCTGAGGAGACCCAGTACTTC. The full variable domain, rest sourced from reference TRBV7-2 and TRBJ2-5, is GAGVSQSPSNKVTEKGKDVELRCDPISGHTALYWYRQSLGQGLEFLIYFQGNSAPDKSGLPSDRFSAERTGGSVSTLTIQRTQQEDSAVYLCASSLGGRAEETQYFGPGTRLLVL.

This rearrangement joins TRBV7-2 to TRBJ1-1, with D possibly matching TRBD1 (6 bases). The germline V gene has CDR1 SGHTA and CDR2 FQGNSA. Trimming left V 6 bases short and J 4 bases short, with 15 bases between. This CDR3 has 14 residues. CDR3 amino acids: CASRPDRYSTEAFF. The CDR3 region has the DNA TGTGCCAGCAGACCCGACAGGTATTCCACTGAAGCTTTCTTT.

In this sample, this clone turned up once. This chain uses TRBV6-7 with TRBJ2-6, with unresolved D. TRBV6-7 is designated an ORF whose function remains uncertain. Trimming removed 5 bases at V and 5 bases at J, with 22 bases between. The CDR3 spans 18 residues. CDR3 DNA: TGTGCCAGCAGTGGATCTGAGCGTTTACAAAGTCGGGCCAACGTCCTGACTTTC. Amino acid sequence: CASSGSERLQSRANVLTF.

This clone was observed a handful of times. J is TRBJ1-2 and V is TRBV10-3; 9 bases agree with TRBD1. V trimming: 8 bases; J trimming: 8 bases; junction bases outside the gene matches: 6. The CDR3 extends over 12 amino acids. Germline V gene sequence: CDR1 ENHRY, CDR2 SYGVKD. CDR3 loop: CAIWDRVEGYTF. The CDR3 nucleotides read TGTGCCATCTGGGACAGGGTAGAAGGCTACACCTTC.

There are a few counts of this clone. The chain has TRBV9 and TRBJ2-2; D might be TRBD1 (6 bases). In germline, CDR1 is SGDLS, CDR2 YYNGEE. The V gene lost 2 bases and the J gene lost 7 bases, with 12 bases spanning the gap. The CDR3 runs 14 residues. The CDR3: CASSVYRVGGELFF. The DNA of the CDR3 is TGTGCCAGCAGCGTTTACAGGGTTGGCGGGGAGCTGTTTTTT.

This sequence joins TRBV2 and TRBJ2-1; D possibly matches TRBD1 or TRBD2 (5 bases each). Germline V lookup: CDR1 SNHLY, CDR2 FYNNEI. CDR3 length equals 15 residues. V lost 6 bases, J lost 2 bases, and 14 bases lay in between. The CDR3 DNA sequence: TGTGCCAGCAGCCGAGACAGCGGCCCCTACAATGAGCAGTTCTTC. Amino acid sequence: CASSRDSGPYNEQFF. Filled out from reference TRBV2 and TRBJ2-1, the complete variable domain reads EPEVTQTPSHQVTQMGQEVILRCVPISNHLYFYWYRQILGQKVEFLVSFYNNEISEKSEIFDDQFSVERPDGSNFTLKIRSTKLEDSAMYFCASSRDSGPYNEQFFGPGTRLTVL.

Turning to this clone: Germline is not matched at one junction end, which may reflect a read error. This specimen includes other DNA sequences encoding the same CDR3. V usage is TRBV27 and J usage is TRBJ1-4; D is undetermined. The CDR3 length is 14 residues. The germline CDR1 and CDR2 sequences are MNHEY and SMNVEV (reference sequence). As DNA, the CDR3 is TGTGCCAGCAGACTATCCTTAACTAATGAAAAACTATTTTTT. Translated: CASRLSLTNEKLFF.

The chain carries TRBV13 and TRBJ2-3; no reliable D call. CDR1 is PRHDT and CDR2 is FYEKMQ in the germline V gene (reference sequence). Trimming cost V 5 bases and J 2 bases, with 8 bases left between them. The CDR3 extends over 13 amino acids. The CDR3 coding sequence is TGTGCCAGCAGCCACCTAAACACAGATACGCAGTATTTT. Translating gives CASSHLNTDTQYF.

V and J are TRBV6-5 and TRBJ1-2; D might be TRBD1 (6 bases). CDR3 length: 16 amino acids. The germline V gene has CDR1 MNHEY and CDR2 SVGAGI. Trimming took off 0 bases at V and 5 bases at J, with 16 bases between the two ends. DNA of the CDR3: TGTGCCAGCAGTTACTCTTCGGGGGCGAGCGTTTATGGCTACACCTTC. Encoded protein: CASSYSSGASVYGYTF.

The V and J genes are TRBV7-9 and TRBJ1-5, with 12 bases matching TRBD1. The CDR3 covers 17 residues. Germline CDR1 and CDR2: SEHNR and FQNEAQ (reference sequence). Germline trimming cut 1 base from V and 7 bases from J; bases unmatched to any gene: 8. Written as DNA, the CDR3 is TGTGCCAGCAGCTTAGACTACGGGACAGGGGGCGGACAGCCCCAGCATTTT. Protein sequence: CASSLDYGTGGGQPQHF.

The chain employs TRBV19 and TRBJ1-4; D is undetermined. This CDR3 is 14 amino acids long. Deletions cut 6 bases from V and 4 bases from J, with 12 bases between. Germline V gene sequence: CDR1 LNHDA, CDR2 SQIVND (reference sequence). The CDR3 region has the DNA TGTGCCAGTAGGGCCGGTGGGGATAATGAAAAACTGTTTTTT. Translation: CASRAGGDNEKLFF. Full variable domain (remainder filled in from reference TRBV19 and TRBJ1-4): DGGITQSPKYLFRKEGQNVTLSCEQNLNHDAMYWYRQDPGQGLRLIYYSQIVNDFQKGDIAEGYSVSREKKESFPLTVTSAQKNPTAFYLCASRAGGDNEKLFFGSGTQLSVL.

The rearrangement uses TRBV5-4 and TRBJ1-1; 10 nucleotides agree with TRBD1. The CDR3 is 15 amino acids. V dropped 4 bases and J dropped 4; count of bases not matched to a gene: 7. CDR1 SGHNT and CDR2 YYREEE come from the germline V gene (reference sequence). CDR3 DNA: TGTGCCAGCAGCCCTTTAAGGGACAGGGGCACTGAAGCTTTCTTT. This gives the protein CASSPLRDRGTEAFF.

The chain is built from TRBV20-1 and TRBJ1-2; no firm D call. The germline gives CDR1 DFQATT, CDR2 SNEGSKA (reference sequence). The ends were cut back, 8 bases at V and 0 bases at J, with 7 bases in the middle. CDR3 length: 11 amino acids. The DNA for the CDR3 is TGCAGTTTTTACACTAACTATGGCTACACCTTC. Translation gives CSFYTNYGYTF.

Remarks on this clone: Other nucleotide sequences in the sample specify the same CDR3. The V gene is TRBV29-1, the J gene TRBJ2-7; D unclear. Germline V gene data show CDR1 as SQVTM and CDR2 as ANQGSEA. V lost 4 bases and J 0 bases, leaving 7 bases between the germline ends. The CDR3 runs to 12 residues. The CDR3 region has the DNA TGCAGCGTTGGGGATTCCTCCTACGAGCAGTACTTC. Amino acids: CSVGDSSYEQYF.

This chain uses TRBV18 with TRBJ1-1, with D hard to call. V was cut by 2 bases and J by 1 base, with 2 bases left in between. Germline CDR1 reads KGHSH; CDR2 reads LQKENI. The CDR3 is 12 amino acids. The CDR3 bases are TGTGCCAGCTCACCAACGAACACTGAAGCTTTCTTT. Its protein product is CASSPTNTEAFF.

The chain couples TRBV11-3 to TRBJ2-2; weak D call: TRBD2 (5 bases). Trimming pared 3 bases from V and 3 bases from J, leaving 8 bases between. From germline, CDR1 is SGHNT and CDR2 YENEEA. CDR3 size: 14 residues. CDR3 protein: CASSLYGDTGELFF. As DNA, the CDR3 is TGTGCCAGCAGCTTGTACGGGGACACCGGGGAGCTGTTTTTT.

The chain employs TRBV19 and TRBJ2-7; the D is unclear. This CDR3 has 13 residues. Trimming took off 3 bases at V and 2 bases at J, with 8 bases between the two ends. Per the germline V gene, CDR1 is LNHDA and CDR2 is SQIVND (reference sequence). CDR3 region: CASSIAATYEQYF. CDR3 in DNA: TGTGCCAGTAGTATTGCAGCAACCTACGAGCAGTACTTC.

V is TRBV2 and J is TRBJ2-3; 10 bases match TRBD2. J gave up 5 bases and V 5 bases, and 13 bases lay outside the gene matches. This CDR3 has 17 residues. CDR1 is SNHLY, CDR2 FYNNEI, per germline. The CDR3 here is CASSLRTSGGGGDTQYF. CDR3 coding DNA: TGTGCCAGCAGTCTGCGTACCAGCGGGGGGGGTGGAGATACGCAGTATTTT.

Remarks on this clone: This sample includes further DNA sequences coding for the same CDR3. The CDR3 region is CASSLGQGGTEAFF. DNA of the CDR3: TGTGCCAGCAGCTTAGGACAGGGGGGCACTGAAGCTTTCTTT. The chain combines TRBV5-6 with TRBJ1-1; 10 bases map to TRBD1. Trimming removed 2 bases from V and 4 bases from J; junction bases left unmatched: 2. The CDR3 contains 14 residues. CDR1 and CDR2 (germline): SGHDT, YYEEEE. The entire variable domain, with the rest obtained from reference TRBV5-6 and TRBJ1-1, is as follows: DAGVTQSPTHLIKTRGQQVTLRCSPKSGHDTVSWYQQALGQGPQFIFQYYEEEERQRGNFPDRFSGHQFPNYSSELNVNALLLGDSALYLCASSLGQGGTEAFFGQGTRLTVV.

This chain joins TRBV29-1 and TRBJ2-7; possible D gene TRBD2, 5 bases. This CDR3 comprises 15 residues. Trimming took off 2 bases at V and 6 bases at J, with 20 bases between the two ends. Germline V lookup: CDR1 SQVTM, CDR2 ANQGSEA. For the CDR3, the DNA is TGCAGCGTTGAAAGTGGCCTGAACGGCAGCGGCGAGCAGTACTTC. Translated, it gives CSVESGLNGSGEQYF.

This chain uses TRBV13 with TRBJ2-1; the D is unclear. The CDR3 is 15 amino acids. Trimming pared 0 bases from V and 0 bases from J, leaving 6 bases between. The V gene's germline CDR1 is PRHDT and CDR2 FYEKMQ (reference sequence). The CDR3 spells CASSLGTHSYNEQFF. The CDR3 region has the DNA TGTGCCAGCAGCTTAGGTACCCACTCCTACAATGAGCAGTTCTTC.

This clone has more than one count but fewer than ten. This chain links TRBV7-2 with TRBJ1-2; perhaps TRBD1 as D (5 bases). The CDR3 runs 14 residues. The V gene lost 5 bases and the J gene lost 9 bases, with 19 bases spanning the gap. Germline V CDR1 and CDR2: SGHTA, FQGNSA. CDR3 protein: CASSPDQGRQRYTF. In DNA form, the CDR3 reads TGTGCCAGCAGCCCCGATCAGGGCCGCCAACGCTACACCTTC.